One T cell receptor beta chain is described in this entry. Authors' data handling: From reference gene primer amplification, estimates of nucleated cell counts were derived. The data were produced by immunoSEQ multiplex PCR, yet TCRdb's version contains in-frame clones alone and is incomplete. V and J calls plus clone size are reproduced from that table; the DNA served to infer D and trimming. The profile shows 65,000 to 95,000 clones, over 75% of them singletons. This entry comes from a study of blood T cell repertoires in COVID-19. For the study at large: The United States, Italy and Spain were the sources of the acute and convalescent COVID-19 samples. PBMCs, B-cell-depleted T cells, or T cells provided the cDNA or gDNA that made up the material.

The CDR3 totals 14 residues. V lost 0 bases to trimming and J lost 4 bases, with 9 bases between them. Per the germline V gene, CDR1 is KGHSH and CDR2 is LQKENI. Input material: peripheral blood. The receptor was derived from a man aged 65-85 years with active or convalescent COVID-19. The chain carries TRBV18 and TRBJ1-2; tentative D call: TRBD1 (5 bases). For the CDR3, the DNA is TGTGCCAGCTCACCACCAGGGGAGGGCTATGGCTACACCTTC. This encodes CASSPPGEGYGYTF.